Listed below are T cell receptor beta chains from one sample, sequenced in a study of read filtering for tumor transcriptome and immune sequencing. TCRdb re-called the reads through MiXCR, storing one row per CDR3 protein. The sample includes 65,000 or so distinct CDR3 sequences, 15% to 20% of them seen just once. Sequencing was done on a sample of a population of CD138-negative cells sorted from bone marrow. These TCRs come from a donor aged 40 or over with multiple myeloma. Both conserved end residues are part of each CDR3. Fields, in order: J gene, D gene, V gene, clone size, CDR3 protein, CDR3 DNA. The D gene is left open where the match is weak. The size field is filled for only some rows; it gives once, few, many or a size class.

>TRBJ1-1|.|TRBV12-3/TRBV12-4|many
CASSPARGFMNTEAFF
TGTGCCAGCAGTCCAGCCAGGGGTTTCATGAACACTGAAGCTTTCTTT
>TRBJ2-3|.|TRBV30|many
CAWSVGADRFFTDTQYF
TGTGCCTGGAGTGTAGGGGCGGACCGCTTCTTCACAGATACGCAGTATTTT
>TRBJ1-2|TRBD1|TRBV12-3/TRBV12-4|many
CAIDTGTGKNYGYTF
TGTGCCATCGATACCGGGACAGGCAAGAACTATGGCTACACCTTC
>TRBJ2-5|TRBD2|TRBV20-1|few
CSAKDRLVAGGLETQYF
TGCAGTGCTAAAGATCGCTTAGTAGCGGGGGGCTTGGAGACCCAGTACTTC
>TRBJ1-5|TRBD1|TRBV5-1|.
CASSPGGGNQPQHF
TGCGCCAGCAGCCCAGGGGGCGGCAATCAGCCCCAGCATTTT
>TRBJ2-3|.|TRBV20-1|many
CSASGTQNTQYF
TGCAGTGCTAGCGGGACTCAAAATACGCAGTATTTT
>TRBJ2-2|.|TRBV5-1|many
CASSLKGTRTGELFF
TGCGCCAGCAGCTTGAAGGGGACCCGCACCGGGGAGCTGTTTTTT
>TRBJ2-2|TRBD1|TRBV6-5|many
CASRGTGVDTGELFF
TGTGCCAGCAGGGGGACAGGGGTGGACACCGGGGAGCTGTTTTTT
>TRBJ2-2|.|TRBV20-1|many
CSASLGLAGELFF
TGCAGTGCTAGCCTCGGGTTGGCCGGGGAGCTGTTTTTT
>TRBJ1-1|.|TRBV11-1|few
CASSLARGANTEAFF
TGTGCCAGCAGCTTAGCGCGGGGGGCGAACACTGAAGCTTTCTTT
>TRBJ2-1|.|TRBV7-2|.
CASSPRGGGPSSYNEQFF
TGTGCCAGCAGCCCTAGAGGGGGAGGCCCTAGCTCCTACAATGAGCAGTTCTTC
>TRBJ2-1|.|TRBV7-2|many
CASSLVAGGEQFF
TGTGCCAGCAGCTTGGTCGCCGGAGGTGAGCAGTTCTTC
>TRBJ2-3|TRBD2|TRBV5-6|.
CASSFPLAGGSTDTQYF
TGTGCCAGCAGCTTTCCGTTAGCGGGAGGCAGCACAGATACGCAGTATTTT